The rows below give T cell receptor beta chains drawn from one sample of a study of blood T cell repertoires in COVID-19. Repertoires were generated with immunoSEQ multiplex PCR, while TCRdb's copy carries only in-frame clones and drops some. The sample lists 60,000 to 85,000 clones; 70% to 90% were seen once. Material for sequencing was peripheral blood. The receptors shown here come from a man in his sixties with COVID-19, enrolled during active disease. Each CDR3 is given with its conserved first and last residue. Each record gives: V gene, J gene, D gene, clone size, CDR3 length, CDR3 DNA, CDR3 protein. A D gene is named only where the DNA matches it firmly. Expanded clones get a size class; other rows say once, few or many, or leave the size out.

TRBV9	TRBJ1-3	.	.	15	TGTGCCAGCAGTAAAGGTGTTGACTTTGGAAACACCATATATTTT	CASSKGVDFGNTIYF
TRBV27	TRBJ1-5	.	.	14	TGTGCCAGCGGGTCCAGGGTCCGGAATCAGCCCCAGCATTTT	CASGSRVRNQPQHF
TRBV5-1	TRBJ2-2	TRBD1	medium-sized	16	TGCGCCAGCAGCTTGGAGACAGGGTGGAACACCGGGGAGCTGTTTTTT	CASSLETGWNTGELFF
TRBV5-1	TRBJ2-7	.	.	14	TGCGCCAGCAGCTCCCACAGGGTAGAGAACGAGCAGTACTTC	CASSSHRVENEQYF
TRBV10-3	TRBJ1-1	.	.	13	TGTGCCACTCGCGAACGGGGGTTTACTGAAGCTTTCTTT	CATRERGFTEAFF
TRBV18	TRBJ1-6	TRBD1	.	15	TGTGCCAGCTCACCACTAGGGACAGGGGGTTCACCCCTCCACTTT	CASSPLGTGGSPLHF
TRBV11-3	TRBJ2-1	TRBD2	few	19	TGTGCCAGCAGCTCCTCCGGGACTAGCGGGGGGGCCACCTACAATGAGCAGTTCTTC	CASSSSGTSGGATYNEQFF
TRBV30	TRBJ2-3	.	.	13	TGTGCCTGGAGTGTCACAGACACAGATACGCAGTATTTT	CAWSVTDTDTQYF
TRBV12-3/TRBV12-4	TRBJ1-2	.	.	12	TGTGCCAGCAGTTTTGGCAATTCGGGCTACACCTTC	CASSFGNSGYTF
TRBV7-9	TRBJ1-4	.	.	13	TGTGCCAGCAGCTTATTCCCGGTCGGAGATCTGTTTTTT	CASSLFPVGDLFF
TRBV5-1	TRBJ2-1	TRBD2	.	15	TGCGCCACCAAATCGGGACTAAGCTCCTACAATGAGCAGTTCTTC	CATKSGLSSYNEQFF
TRBV2	TRBJ1-1	.	once	13	TGTGCCAGCAGTGTAGCTATGAACACTGAAGCTTTCTTT	CASSVAMNTEAFF
TRBV5-5	TRBJ2-2	TRBD2	.	16	TGTGCCAGCAGCCTTCGACTAGCGGGAGTCACCGGGGAGCTGTTTTTT	CASSLRLAGVTGELFF
TRBV29-1	TRBJ2-3	.	.	13	TGCAGCGTTGTGGGGGGGGCCACAGATACGCAGTATTTT	CSVVGGATDTQYF
TRBV6-4	TRBJ2-1	.	.	14	TGTGCCAGCAGGTTCGGAGAAGACTACAATGAGCAGTTCTTC	CASRFGEDYNEQFF
TRBV30	TRBJ2-7	.	.	11	TGTGCCTGGAGTTTATCCTACGAGCAGTACTTC	CAWSLSYEQYF
TRBV21-1	TRBJ2-7	.	.	14	TGTGCCAGCAGATCAGGGGCACCAATTGAAGAGCAGTACTTC	CASRSGAPIEEQYF
TRBV5-1	TRBJ1-1	.	few	13	TGCGCCAGCAGCTTTTGGGGACAATCACCCGCTTTCTTT	CASSFWGQSPAFF
TRBV7-9	TRBJ2-7	.	.	12	TGTGCCAGCAGCATTCGCTCCTACGAGCAGTACTTC	CASSIRSYEQYF
TRBV2	TRBJ1-3	TRBD1	.	17	TGTGCCAGCAGTGAAATAACGGGCAGGGGGTACGGAAACACCATATATTTT	CASSEITGRGYGNTIYF
TRBV6-6	TRBJ2-7	.	.	13	TGTGCCAGCAGTTACCCTACCCCCTACGAGCAGTACTTC	CASSYPTPYEQYF
TRBV20-1	TRBJ2-7	.	.	13	TGCAGTGCTAGTGGGGGGGGCTCGGGCGAGCAGTACTTC	CSASGGGSGEQYF
TRBV11-2	TRBJ1-1	.	few	13	TGTGCCAGCAGCTTGTCAGGGTCTACTGAAGCTTTCTTT	CASSLSGSTEAFF
TRBV19	TRBJ1-3	.	.	16	TGTGCCAGTAGTCCCGAGTGGGGGCGCGGAGGAAACACCATATATTTT	CASSPEWGRGGNTIYF
TRBV11-2	TRBJ1-2	.	.	16	TGTGCCAGCAGCTTAGATCCGACAGCCACGAGGTATGGCTACACCTTC	CASSLDPTATRYGYTF
TRBV5-1	TRBJ2-3	.	once	15	TGCGCCAGCAGCTTGGTCGGACAGCCCACAGATACGCAGTATTTT	CASSLVGQPTDTQYF
TRBV2	TRBJ1-5	TRBD1	.	15	TGTGCCAGCCGATCGACAGGGGCGAGCAATCAGCCCCAGCATTTT	CASRSTGASNQPQHF
TRBV7-9	TRBJ2-3	TRBD2	once	14	TGTGCCAGCAGCCAGGGACTAGCGATAGATACGCAGTATTTT	CASSQGLAIDTQYF
TRBV5-6	TRBJ2-1	.	once	14	TGTGCCAGCAGCTTGCCGGACTACTACAATGAGCAGTTCTTC	CASSLPDYYNEQFF
TRBV10-3	TRBJ1-1	.	.	15	TGTGCCATCAAACAGGGAAGAGTAGAGAACACTGAAGCTTTCTTT	CAIKQGRVENTEAFF
TRBV6-5	TRBJ1-5	TRBD1	.	14	TGTGCCAGCAGTTTACGGGACAGTCAGCAGCCCCAGCATTTT	CASSLRDSQQPQHF
TRBV9	TRBJ2-7	TRBD2	.	16	TGTGCCAGCAGCGTAGGTGTAGCGGGAGGACTGAGAGAGCAGTACTTC	CASSVGVAGGLREQYF
TRBV9	TRBJ2-2	.	.	16	TGTGCCAGCAGCGTACGTTCCGGGGGAGGTCCCGGGGAGCTGTTTTTT	CASSVRSGGGPGELFF
TRBV7-9	TRBJ1-5	.	.	14	TGTGCCAGCAGCTTTCCCGACAGAAATCAGCCCCAGCATTTT	CASSFPDRNQPQHF
TRBV2	TRBJ2-6	TRBD1	.	15	TGTGCCAGCAGTGAAAGGGGGCCAGGGGCCAACGTCCTGACTTTC	CASSERGPGANVLTF
TRBV28	TRBJ2-3	TRBD2	.	14	TGTGCCATTACTAGAGCGGGATCCACAGATACGCAGTATTTT	CAITRAGSTDTQYF
TRBV6-1	TRBJ2-3	.	once	13	TGTGCCAGCAGTGAGAGACAGTCAGATACGCAGTATTTT	CASSERQSDTQYF